These 2 T cell receptor beta chains share one sample of origin, sequenced in a study of cytomegalovirus exposure and HLA in healthy donors. Primers: 60 Vbeta forward and 13 Jbeta reverse. The repertoire was sequenced with immunoSEQ multiplex PCR; TCRdb's copy has only in-frame clones and lacks some. The sample consists of 95,000 to 110,000 clones, around 10% of them appearing once. The source material was PBMCs. The origin of the receptors is a man aged 40-49 years in good health and CMV-seropositive.

The CDR3 region is CASSLDPGLAGALGIGQFF. As DNA, the CDR3 is TGCGCCAGCAGCTTGGATCCGGGACTAGCGGGAGCATTAGGGATAGGGCAGTTCTTC. V is TRBV5-1 and J is TRBJ2-1; 14 bases match TRBD2. The germline V gene has CDR1 SGHRS and CDR2 YFSETQ. This CDR3 region has 19 residues. The J segment lost 12 bases and the V segment lost 0 bases, leaving 17 bases of the junction unmatched.

V usage is TRBV15 and J usage is TRBJ2-1, with TRBD2 identical over 8 bases. The germline gives CDR1 LNHNV, CDR2 YYDKDF (reference sequence). V was clipped by 0 bases and J by 3 bases; unmatched bases: 4. The CDR3 sequence is 16 residues long. CDR3 DNA sequence: TGTGCCACCAGCAGAGATAGCACTAGCGGCTACAATGAGCAGTTCTTC. It is translated as CATSRDSTSGYNEQFF.